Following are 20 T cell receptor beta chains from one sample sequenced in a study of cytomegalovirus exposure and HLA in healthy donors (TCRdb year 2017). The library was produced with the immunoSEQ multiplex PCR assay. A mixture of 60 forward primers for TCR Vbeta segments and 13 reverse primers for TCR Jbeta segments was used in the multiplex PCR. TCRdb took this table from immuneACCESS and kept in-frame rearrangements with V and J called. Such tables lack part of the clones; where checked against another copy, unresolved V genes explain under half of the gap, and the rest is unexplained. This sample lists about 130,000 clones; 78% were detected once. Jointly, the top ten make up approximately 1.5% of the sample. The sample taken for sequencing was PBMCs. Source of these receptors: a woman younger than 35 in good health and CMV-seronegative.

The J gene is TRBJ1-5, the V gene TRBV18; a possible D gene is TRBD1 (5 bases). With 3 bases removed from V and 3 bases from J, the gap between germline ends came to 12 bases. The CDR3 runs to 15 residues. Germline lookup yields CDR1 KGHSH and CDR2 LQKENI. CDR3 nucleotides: TGTGCCAGCTCACCTTCCGGGGGAAACAATCAGCCCCAGCATTTT. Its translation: CASSPSGGNNQPQHF.

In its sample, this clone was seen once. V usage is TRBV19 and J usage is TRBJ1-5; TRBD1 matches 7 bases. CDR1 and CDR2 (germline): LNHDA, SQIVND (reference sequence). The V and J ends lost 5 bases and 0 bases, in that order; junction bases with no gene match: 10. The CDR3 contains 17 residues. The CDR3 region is CASSRQGTTFSNQPQHF. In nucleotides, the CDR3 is TGTGCCAGTAGTCGACAGGGCACGACCTTTAGCAATCAGCCCCAGCATTTT.

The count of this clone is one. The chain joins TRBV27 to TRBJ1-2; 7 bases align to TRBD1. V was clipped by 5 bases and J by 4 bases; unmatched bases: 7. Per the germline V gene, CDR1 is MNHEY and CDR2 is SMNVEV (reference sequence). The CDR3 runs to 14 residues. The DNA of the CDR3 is TGTGCCAGCAGTCCTCGACAGGGCTTCTATGGCTACACCTTC. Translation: CASSPRQGFYGYTF.

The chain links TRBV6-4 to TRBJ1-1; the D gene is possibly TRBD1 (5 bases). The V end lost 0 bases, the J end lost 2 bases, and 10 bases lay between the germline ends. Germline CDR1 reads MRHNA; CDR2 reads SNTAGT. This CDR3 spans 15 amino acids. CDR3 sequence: CASSDSQRGNTEAFF. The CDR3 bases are TGTGCCAGCAGTGACTCACAAAGGGGAAACACTGAAGCTTTCTTT.

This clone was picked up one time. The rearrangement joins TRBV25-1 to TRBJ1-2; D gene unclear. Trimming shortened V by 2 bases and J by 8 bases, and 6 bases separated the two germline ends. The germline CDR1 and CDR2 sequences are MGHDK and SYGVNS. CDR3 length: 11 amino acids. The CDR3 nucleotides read TGTGCCAGCAGTGAAACTATGGGCTACACCTTC. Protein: CASSETMGYTF.

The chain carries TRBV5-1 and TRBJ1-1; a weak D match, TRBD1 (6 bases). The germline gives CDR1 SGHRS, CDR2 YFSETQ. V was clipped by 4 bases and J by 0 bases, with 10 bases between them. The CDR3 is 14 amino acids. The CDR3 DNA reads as TGCGCCAGCAGCCCGCAGGGGCTGAACACTGAAGCTTTCTTT. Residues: CASSPQGLNTEAFF.

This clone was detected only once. CDR3 sequence reads: CASSILRGSDTQYF. The CDR3 nucleotides are TGTGCCAGTAGTATCTTGAGGGGGTCAGATACGCAGTATTTT. This chain joins TRBV19 and TRBJ2-3; D is possibly TRBD1 (6 bases). The CDR3 spans 14 residues. In germline, CDR1 is LNHDA, CDR2 SQIVND (reference sequence). The V end lost 3 bases, the J end lost 4 bases, and 11 bases lay between the germline ends.

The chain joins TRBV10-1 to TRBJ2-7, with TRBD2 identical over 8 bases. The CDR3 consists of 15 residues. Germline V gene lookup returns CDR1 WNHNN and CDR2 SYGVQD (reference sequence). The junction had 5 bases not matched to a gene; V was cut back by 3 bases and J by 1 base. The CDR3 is CASSDTGGESYEQYF. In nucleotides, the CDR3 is TGCGCCAGCAGTGATACGGGAGGGGAATCCTACGAGCAGTACTTC.

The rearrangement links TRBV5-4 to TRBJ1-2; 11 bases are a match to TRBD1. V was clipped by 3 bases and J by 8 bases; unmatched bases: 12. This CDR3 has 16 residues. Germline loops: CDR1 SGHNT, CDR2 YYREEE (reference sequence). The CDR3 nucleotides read TGTGCCAGCAGCTCTGGGGACAGGGGGACCTTGGGGGGCTACACCTTC. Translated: CASSSGDRGTLGGYTF.

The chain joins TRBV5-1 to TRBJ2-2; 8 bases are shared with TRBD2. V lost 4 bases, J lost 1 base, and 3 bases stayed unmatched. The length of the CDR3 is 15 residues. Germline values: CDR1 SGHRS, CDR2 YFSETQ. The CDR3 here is CASSVAGWNTGELFF. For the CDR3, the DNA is TGCGCCAGCAGCGTAGCGGGATGGAACACCGGGGAGCTGTTTTTT.

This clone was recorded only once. The CDR3 DNA reads TGTGCTAGTGGTTTTTATATCGGGGGTAGCTCGGCCAAAAACATTCAGTACTTC. This sequence encodes CASGFYIGGSSAKNIQYF. The rearrangement uses TRBV12-5 and TRBJ2-4, with a possible D match to TRBD2 (6 bases). The CDR3 is 18 residues long. Germline V gene data show CDR1 as LGHNT and CDR2 as FRNRAP. Trimming removed 3 bases at V and 1 base at J, with 19 bases between.

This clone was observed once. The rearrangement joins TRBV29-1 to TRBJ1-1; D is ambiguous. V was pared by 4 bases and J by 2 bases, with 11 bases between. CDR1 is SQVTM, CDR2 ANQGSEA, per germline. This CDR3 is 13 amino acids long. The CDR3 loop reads CSVVRHENTEAFF. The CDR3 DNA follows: TGCAGCGTTGTCCGACACGAAAACACTGAAGCTTTCTTT.

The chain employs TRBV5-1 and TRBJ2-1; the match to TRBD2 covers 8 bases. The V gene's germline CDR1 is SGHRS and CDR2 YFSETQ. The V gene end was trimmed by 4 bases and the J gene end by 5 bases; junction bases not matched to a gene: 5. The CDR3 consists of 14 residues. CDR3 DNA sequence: TGCGCCAGCAGCGGCGGGAGGACAAACAATGAGCAGTTCTTC. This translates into CASSGGRTNNEQFF.

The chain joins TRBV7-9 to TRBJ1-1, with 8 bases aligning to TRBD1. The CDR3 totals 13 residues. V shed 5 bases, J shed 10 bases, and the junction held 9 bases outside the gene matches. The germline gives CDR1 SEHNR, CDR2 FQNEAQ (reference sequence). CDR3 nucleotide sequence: TGTGCCAGCAGCCCCGGACAGGGTGGCGGAGCTTTCTTT. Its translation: CASSPGQGGGAFF.

As DNA, the CDR3 is TGTGCCAGCAGTAAGTCTAGCGGGTTCTACGAGCAGTACTTC. This encodes CASSKSSGFYEQYF. This chain uses TRBV6-1 with TRBJ2-7, with 8 bases aligning to TRBD2. The V and J ends lost 5 bases and 3 bases, in that order; junction bases with no gene match: 6. The CDR3 extends over 14 amino acids. In germline, CDR1 is MNHNS, CDR2 SASEGT.

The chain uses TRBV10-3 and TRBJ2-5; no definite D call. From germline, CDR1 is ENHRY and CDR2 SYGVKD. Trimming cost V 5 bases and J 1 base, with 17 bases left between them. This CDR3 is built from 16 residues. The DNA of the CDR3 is TGTGCCATCAGTCCAGGTGGCTCCCCCCGCCAAGAGACCCAGTACTTC. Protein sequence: CAISPGGSPRQETQYF.

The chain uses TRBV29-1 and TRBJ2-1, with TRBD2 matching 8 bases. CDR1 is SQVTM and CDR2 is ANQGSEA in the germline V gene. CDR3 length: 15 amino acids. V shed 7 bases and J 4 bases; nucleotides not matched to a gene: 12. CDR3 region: CSAGGPSGSYNEQFF. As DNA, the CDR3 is TGCAGCGCCGGCGGGCCTAGCGGGTCTTACAATGAGCAGTTCTTC.

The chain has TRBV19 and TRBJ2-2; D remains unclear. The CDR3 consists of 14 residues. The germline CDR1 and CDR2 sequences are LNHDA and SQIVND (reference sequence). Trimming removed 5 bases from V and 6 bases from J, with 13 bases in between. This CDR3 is CASSPLPNSGELFF. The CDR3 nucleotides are TGTGCCAGTAGTCCTTTACCTAATTCCGGGGAGCTGTTTTTT.

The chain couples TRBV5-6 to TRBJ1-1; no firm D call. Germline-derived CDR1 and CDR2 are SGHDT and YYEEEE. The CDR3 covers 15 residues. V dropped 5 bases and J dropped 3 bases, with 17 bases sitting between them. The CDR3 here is CASRRYGDKDTEAFF. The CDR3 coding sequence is TGTGCCAGCAGGAGATACGGGGATAAGGACACTGAAGCTTTCTTT.

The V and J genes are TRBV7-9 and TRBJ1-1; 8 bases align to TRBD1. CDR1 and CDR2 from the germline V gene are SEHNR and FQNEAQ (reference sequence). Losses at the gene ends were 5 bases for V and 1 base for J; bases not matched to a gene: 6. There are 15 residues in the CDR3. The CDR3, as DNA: TGTGCCAGCAGCCCCGACGGGACAGGGAACACTGAAGCTTTCTTT. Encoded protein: CASSPDGTGNTEAFF.